This T cell receptor (beta chain) was retrieved from a study of blood T cell repertoires in COVID-19 (dated by TCRdb to about 2020). In the study overall: The collaborator samples originated in the United States, Italy and Spain and spanned the acute and convalescent phases of COVID-19. The repertoires were released in a freely available public database meant as a resource for research on the immune response to SARS-CoV-2. A de-identified subject ID, COVID-19 status, age in years and sex were almost always included in the sample metadata. The dataset comprised deeply sampled blood TCRbeta repertoires from subjects exposed to, actively infected with, or recovered from COVID-19. Where HLA class I and class II types were available, the types were taken from metadata supplied by the sample provider, not from assay-based typing. Samples were obtained from the ongoing ImmuneRACE study (first 160 participants) and from 1,254 subjects provided by 6 global collaborators. The material from the prospective study consisted of cDNA or gDNA derived from T cells, B-cell-depleted T cells, or PBMCs.

TCRbeta CDR3 regions were amplified from genomic DNA by means of the immunoSEQ Assay, a bias-controlled multiplex PCR. The study's own analysis went as follows. The number of nucleated cells in each sample was estimated from the amplification of reference gene primers within the assay. Sequence reads were collapsed and filtered to measure the absolute abundance of every unique TCRbeta CDR3 rearrangement. Productive Simpson clonality was computed per sample as the square root of Simpson's diversity index over productive rearrangements. Not all clones reach the TCRdb copy of this immuneACCESS table, which keeps in-frame sequences only. Checked studies attribute under half of the gap to unresolved V genes and leave the rest unexplained. V, J and clone size are taken as reported in that table, and D and trimming were inferred from the DNA itself. The sample table lists 100,000 or so clones, about 89% of them with a count of one. The ten largest clonotypes hold approximately 10% of the sample.

In this sample, this clone turned up a few times. This receptor's antigen is unknown. No clone much larger than this one lies a single base away; base qualities are absent. Overall results and qualifications from the work: Clinical and demographic metadata were provided uncurated, with the amount varying by source and participant.

Collaborating institutions collected whole blood in K2EDTA tubes following their own protocols. For TCRbeta analysis, collaborators shipped samples in one of three forms: frozen whole blood, isolated PBMCs, or DNA extracted from either of those sample types. CDR3 length: 16 amino acids, cysteine to phenylalanine. Only the CDR3 portion is preserved as DNA: 48 bases, with reading frame beginning at the first base. The V end gives up 5 bases and the J end 8 bases, leaving 17 bases in the junction not matched to a gene. CDR1 and CDR2 were assigned from the germline V gene as LGHNA and YNFKEQ. This TCR derives from a young woman with acute or convalescent COVID-19. The rearrangement combines TRBV4-2 with TRBJ1-2; 7 central nucleotides agree with TRBD1. The sequenced material came from peripheral blood. The bases are TGTGCCAGCAGCTCCCGACAGGGAGGTTCCCATTACGGCTACACCTTC. Translated, this is CASSSRQGGSHYGYTF.